This T cell receptor beta chain originates from a study of T cells in Graves' hyperthyroidism and ophthalmopathy. Germline V gene data show CDR1 as SNHLY and CDR2 as FYNNEI. CDR3 size: 13 residues. V lost 6 bases and J lost 8; bases outside the gene matches: 6. TCR beta CDR3 regions were amplified from RNA transcripts. The TCR CDR3 first-round RT-PCR relied on the HTBI primer set. TCRdb analysed the multiplex PCR reads with MiXCR anew, one entry per CDR3 protein. The profile shows around 800,000 distinct CDR3 sequences, 35% to 40% of them singletons. An approximately 10 ml volume of fresh peripheral blood provided the PBMCs.

This sequence was found in a man aged 18 to 30 with Graves' hyperthyroidism. Input material: blood. The chain joins TRBV2 to TRBJ1-4, with 7 bases that match TRBD1. In nucleotides, the CDR3 is TGTGCCAGCAGGTACAGGGGTAGCGAAAAACTGTTTTTT. The encoded protein is CASRYRGSEKLFF. Looking up the rest from reference TRBV2 and TRBJ1-4 gives the full variable domain: EPEVTQTPSHQVTQMGQEVILRCVPISNHLYFYWYRQILGQKVEFLVSFYNNEISEKSEIFDDQFSVERPDGSNFTLKIRSTKLEDSAMYFCASRYRGSEKLFFGSGTQLSVL.